One and the same sample provided the 8 T cell receptor beta chains below, sequenced in a study of T-cell memory formation after mild COVID-19 (dated by TCRdb to about 2021). Libraries came from 5' RACE. The sequencing machine was an Illumina NovaSeq 6000. Through fastp at Q25 and MiXCR, TCRdb rebuilt clones from the public reads, retaining in-frame beta chains. CDR3 protein sequences are deduplicated, and each keeps its most common genes and DNA. The sample table shows fewer than 150,000 distinct CDR3 sequences, and 11% to 15% are seen once. The ten largest clones add up to 25% to 30% of the sample. Material: PBMCs or a T cell subset sorted from them (not recorded which). The origin of the receptors is an adult woman who had mild COVID-19 (a few samples of this study predate the infection). The sample titles of this study are shuffled in the database, so cell type and time point are left out; the donor was told from shared clones.

This chain links TRBV3-1 with TRBJ1-1; maybe TRBD1 (5 bases). The CDR3 totals 13 residues. From germline, CDR1 is LGHDT and CDR2 YNNKEL (reference sequence). The ends were cut back, 3 bases at V and 7 bases at J, with 12 bases in the middle. The CDR3 here is CASSHTSTGEAFF. As DNA, the CDR3 is TGTGCCAGCAGCCATACTTCAACAGGTGAAGCTTTCTTT.

CDR3 region: CASSLRKGDEAFF. CDR3 DNA sequence: TGTGCCAGCAGTTTAAGGAAGGGGGATGAAGCTTTCTTT. The chain links TRBV12-3 or TRBV12-4 to TRBJ1-1; D may be TRBD1 (6 bases). The V end was cut by 2 bases, the J end by 7 bases, with 11 bases between. There are 13 residues in the CDR3.

This clonotype occurred many times. The V gene is TRBV3-1, the J gene TRBJ2-1, with D perhaps TRBD1 or TRBD2 (5 bases each). Germline lookup yields CDR1 LGHDT and CDR2 YNNKEL (reference sequence). V dropped 0 bases and J dropped 4 bases, with 13 bases sitting between them. The CDR3 contains 16 residues. Here the CDR3 DNA reads TGTGCCAGCAGCCAAGATGTGGGGGAAATATACAATGAGCAGTTCTTC. Translated: CASSQDVGEIYNEQFF.

This clonotype appeared many times. The chain couples TRBV27 to TRBJ2-3; D remains ambiguous. This CDR3 comprises 14 residues. Germline loops: CDR1 MNHEY, CDR2 SMNVEV (reference sequence). V lost 3 bases and J 3 bases, leaving 10 bases between the germline ends. The CDR3 sequence: CASSFTRATDTQYF. CDR3 DNA sequence: TGTGCCAGCAGTTTCACAAGGGCGACAGATACGCAGTATTTT.

The gene calls are TRBV27 and TRBJ2-3; the D gene is possibly TRBD2 (6 bases). Looked up from germline, CDR1 is MNHEY and CDR2 is SMNVEV (reference sequence). The CDR3 is 15 amino acids. V shed 5 bases and J shed 2 bases, with 14 bases lying between them. CDR3 DNA: TGTGCCAGCAGTCCCAGTGCGGGGCCCACAGATACGCAGTATTTT. As protein: CASSPSAGPTDTQYF.

The V and J genes are TRBV27 and TRBJ1-5; D call uncertain. Trimming pared 5 bases from V and 7 bases from J, leaving 12 bases between. Per the germline V gene, CDR1 is MNHEY and CDR2 is SMNVEV (reference sequence). The CDR3 runs to 13 residues. The DNA for the CDR3 is TGTGCCAGCAGTATAAGGGTCGGACAGCCCCAGCATTTT. Its translation is CASSIRVGQPQHF.

This clonotype appeared once. Relative to the germline gene, one junction end is altered; a read error may explain this. The chain links TRBV5-6 to TRBJ2-7, with D possibly matching TRBD2 (5 bases). CDR3 length equals 11 residues. The V gene's germline CDR1 is SGHDT and CDR2 YYEEEE. The CDR3: CASRSTGVPFF. The CDR3 DNA is TGTGCCAGCAGATCCACCGGGGTCCCATTCTTC.

This clonotype appeared a few times. This sequence joins TRBV7-8 and TRBJ2-7, with 9 bases matching TRBD1. The length of the CDR3 is 13 residues. Germline trimming cut 4 bases from V and 4 bases from J; bases unmatched to any gene: 2. Germline CDR1 and CDR2: SGHVS and FQNEAQ. CDR3 residues: CASSSTGGYEQYF. The CDR3 region has the DNA TGTGCCAGCAGCTCGACAGGGGGATACGAGCAGTACTTC.